The source of this TCR beta chain is a study of blood T cell repertoires in COVID-19. Overall study context: There were acute and convalescent COVID-19 samples, and they came from the United States, Italy and Spain. From T cells, B-cell-depleted T cells, or PBMCs came the material, which was cDNA or gDNA.

Authors' analysis steps: Cell counts per sample came from amplifying reference gene primers. TCRdb's table, derived via immunoSEQ multiplex PCR, lists solely in-frame clones and lacks some. V and J calls and clone size are those listed in that table; D and trimming were worked out from the DNA. There are 150,000 to 190,000 clones in the sample; approximately 85% occur only once, and 8.3% lies in the top ten. With 8 bases clipped from V and 2 bases from J, the junction kept 7 bases outside the gene matches. The CDR3 contains 15 residues. Looked up from germline, CDR1 is LNHDA and CDR2 is SQIVND (reference sequence).

Sequencing was performed on peripheral blood. The chain combines TRBV19 with TRBJ1-5; 9 bases are a match to TRBD1. This sequence originates from a woman aged 55-70 years with COVID-19, enrolled during active disease. The CDR3 is CASRPDRGGNQPQHF. CDR3 nucleotide sequence: TGTGCCAGTCGACCGGACAGGGGAGGCAATCAGCCCCAGCATTTT. The full variable domain, completed using reference TRBV19 and TRBJ1-5, is DGGITQSPKYLFRKEGQNVTLSCEQNLNHDAMYWYRQDPGQGLRLIYYSQIVNDFQKGDIAEGYSVSREKKESFPLTVTSAQKNPTAFYLCASRPDRGGNQPQHFGDGTRLSIL.